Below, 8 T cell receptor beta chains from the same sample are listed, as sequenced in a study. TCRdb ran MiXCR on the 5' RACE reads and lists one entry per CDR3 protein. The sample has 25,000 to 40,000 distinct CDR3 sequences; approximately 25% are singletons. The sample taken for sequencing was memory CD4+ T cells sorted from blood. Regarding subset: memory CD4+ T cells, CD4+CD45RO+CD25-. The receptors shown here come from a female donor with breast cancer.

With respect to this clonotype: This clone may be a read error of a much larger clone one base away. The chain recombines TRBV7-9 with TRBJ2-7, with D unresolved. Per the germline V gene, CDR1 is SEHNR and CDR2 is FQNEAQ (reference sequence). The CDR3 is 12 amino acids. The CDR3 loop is CVSSSGYSEQYF. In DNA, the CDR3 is TGTGTCAGCAGCTCTGGATATTCCGAGCAGTACTTC.

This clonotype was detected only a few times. DNA for the CDR3: TGCGCCAGCAGCCAGACTACGGGTATGGGCAAAAACATTCAGTACTTC. This sequence encodes CASSQTTGMGKNIQYF. The chain links TRBV4-1 to TRBJ2-4; a weak D match, TRBD2 (5 bases). This CDR3 is 16 amino acids long. CDR1 is MGHRA and CDR2 is YSYEKL in the germline V gene. Trimming pared 3 bases from V and 3 bases from J, leaving 15 bases between.

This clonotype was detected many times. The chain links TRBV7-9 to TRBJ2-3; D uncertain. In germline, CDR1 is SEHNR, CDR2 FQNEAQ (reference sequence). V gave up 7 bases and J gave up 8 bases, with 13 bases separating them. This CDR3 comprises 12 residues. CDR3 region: CASTPSVGTQYF. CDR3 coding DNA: TGTGCCAGCACGCCTTCGGTGGGTACGCAGTATTTT.

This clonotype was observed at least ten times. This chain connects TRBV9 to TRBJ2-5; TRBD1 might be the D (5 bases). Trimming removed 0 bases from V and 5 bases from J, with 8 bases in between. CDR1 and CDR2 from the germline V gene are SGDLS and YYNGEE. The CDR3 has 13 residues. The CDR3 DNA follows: TGTGCCAGCAGCGTAGTGGGGCAGGAGACCCAGTACTTC. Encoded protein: CASSVVGQETQYF.

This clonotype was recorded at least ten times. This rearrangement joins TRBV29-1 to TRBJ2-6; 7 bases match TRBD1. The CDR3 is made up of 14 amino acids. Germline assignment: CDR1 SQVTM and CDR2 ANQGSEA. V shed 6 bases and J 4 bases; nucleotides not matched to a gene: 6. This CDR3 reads CSVSTGTGANVLTF. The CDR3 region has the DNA TGCAGCGTCTCGACAGGGACCGGGGCCAACGTCCTGACTTTC.

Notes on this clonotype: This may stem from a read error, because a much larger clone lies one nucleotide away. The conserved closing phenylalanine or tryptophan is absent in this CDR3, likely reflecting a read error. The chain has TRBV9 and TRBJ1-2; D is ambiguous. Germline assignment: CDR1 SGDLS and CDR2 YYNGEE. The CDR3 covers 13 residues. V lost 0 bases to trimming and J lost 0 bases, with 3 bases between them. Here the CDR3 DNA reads TGTGCCAGCAGCGTAGCAGCTAACTATGGCTACACCCTC. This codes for CASSVAANYGYTL.

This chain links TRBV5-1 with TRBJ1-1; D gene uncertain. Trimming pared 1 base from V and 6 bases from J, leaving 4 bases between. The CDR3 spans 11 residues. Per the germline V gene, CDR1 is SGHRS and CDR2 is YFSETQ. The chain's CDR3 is CASSLSSEAFF. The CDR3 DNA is TGCGCCAGCAGCTTGTCGTCTGAAGCTTTCTTT. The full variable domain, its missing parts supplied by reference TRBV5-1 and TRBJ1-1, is KAGVTQTPRYLIKTRGQQVTLSCSPISGHRSVSWYQQTPGQGLQFLFEYFSETQRNKGNFPGRFSGRQFSNSRSEMNVSTLELGDSALYLCASSLSSEAFFGQGTRLTVV.

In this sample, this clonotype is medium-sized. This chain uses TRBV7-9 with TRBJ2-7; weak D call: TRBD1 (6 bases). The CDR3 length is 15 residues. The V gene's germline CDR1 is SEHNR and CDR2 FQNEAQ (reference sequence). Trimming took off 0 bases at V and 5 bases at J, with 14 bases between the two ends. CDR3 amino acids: CASSLAGRGKNEQYF. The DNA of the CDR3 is TGTGCCAGCAGCTTAGCCGGCAGGGGTAAAAACGAGCAGTACTTC.